These 18 T cell receptor beta chains originate from one sample sequenced in a study of T cells in Graves' hyperthyroidism and ophthalmopathy (dated by TCRdb to about 2019). The receptor library was made with multiplex PCR. Reads for this sample came from an Illumina HiSeq 2000. Amplification of TCR beta CDR3 regions was carried out from RNA transcripts. A first-round RT-PCR of the TCR CDR3 used the HTBI primer set with the Qiagen OneStep RT-PCR kit. TCRdb reprocessing: public reads trimmed at Q25 with fastp, clones called with MiXCR, in-frame beta chains kept. One record per CDR3 amino acid sequence lists the most common genes and DNA. The table for this sample lists under 400,000 distinct CDR3 sequences; approximately 15% of them were counted only once. Jointly, the top ten make up approximately 30% of the sample. The sample consisted of blood. These receptors all come from a young woman with Graves' hyperthyroidism that later progressed to Graves' ophthalmopathy.

In this sample, this clonotype turned up many times. This rearrangement joins TRBV24-1 to TRBJ2-7; the D is unclear. CDR3 length: 11 amino acids. The germline CDR1 and CDR2 sequences are KGHDR and SFDVKD. V shed 4 bases and J shed 3 bases, with 3 bases lying between them. The CDR3: CATSDIYEQYF. CDR3 nucleotide sequence: TGTGCCACCAGTGACATCTACGAGCAGTACTTC.

This chain connects TRBV28 to TRBJ2-1, with 12 bases that match TRBD2. The length of the CDR3 is 17 residues. V was pared by 6 bases and J by 1 base, with 7 bases of the junction left unmatched. From germline, CDR1 is MDHEN and CDR2 SYDVKM. CDR3 protein: CASRLAGGPRSYNEQFF. The CDR3 DNA follows: TGTGCCAGCAGGCTAGCGGGAGGGCCGAGGTCCTACAATGAGCAGTTCTTC. Using reference TRBV28 and TRBJ2-1 for the parts outside the CDR3, the full variable domain is DVKVTQSSRYLVKRTGEKVFLECVQDMDHENMFWYRQDPGLGLRLIYFSYDVKMKEKGDIPEGYSVSREKKERFSLILESASTNQTSMYLCASRLAGGPRSYNEQFFGPGTRLTVL.

This clonotype occurred many times. This rearrangement joins TRBV5-1 to TRBJ2-2; D is possibly TRBD1 (5 bases). Per germline, CDR1 SGHRS and CDR2 YFSETQ. Between the trimmed V and J ends, which lost 7 bases and 0 bases, there was a span of 22 bases. This CDR3 spans 18 amino acids. CDR3 DNA: TGCGCCAGCGCCGCGCTGGGTTTTGACAGAACGAACACCGGGGAGCTGTTTTTT. Amino acid sequence: CASAALGFDRTNTGELFF.

This clonotype was seen many times. The V call is TRBV7-9, the J call TRBJ2-5; maybe TRBD2 (5 bases). This CDR3 has 12 amino acids. CDR1 is SEHNR, CDR2 FQNEAQ, per germline (reference sequence). V lost 1 base to trimming and J lost 5 bases, with 5 bases between them. The CDR3 reads CASSLGRETQYF. The CDR3 DNA reads as TGTGCCAGCAGCTTAGGGAGGGAGACCCAGTACTTC. The whole variable domain, remainder taken from reference TRBV7-9 and TRBJ2-5, is DTGVSQNPRHKITKRGQNVTFRCDPISEHNRLYWYRQTLGQGPEFLTYFQNEAQLEKSRLLSDRFSAERPKGSFSTLEIQRTEQGDSAMYLCASSLGRETQYFGPGTRLLVL.

Ten or more counts support this clonotype. The chain recombines TRBV7-8 with TRBJ2-1; 11 bases fit TRBD2. The germline V gene has CDR1 SGHVS and CDR2 FQNEAQ. The CDR3 is 15 amino acids. The J segment lost 8 bases and the V segment lost 3 bases, leaving 6 bases of the junction unmatched. The CDR3 loop reads CASSFLAGGRDEQFF. CDR3 nucleotide sequence: TGTGCCAGCAGCTTCCTAGCGGGAGGTAGGGATGAGCAGTTCTTC.

Comments on this clonotype: A clone one base away is much larger, so this may be a read error. V and J are TRBV12-3 or TRBV12-4 and TRBJ2-7; 8 nucleotides match TRBD2. Trimming removed 6 bases from V and 4 bases from J; junction bases left unmatched: 8. This CDR3 contains 14 residues. CDR3 bases: TGTGCCAGCAGCGCCCCCGGGGGGGGATACGAGCAGTACTTC. It codes for CASSAPGGGYEQYF.

The rearrangement links TRBV30 to TRBJ2-3; possible D gene TRBD1, 6 bases. The CDR3 has 19 amino acids. Trimming shortened V by 0 bases and J by 6 bases, and 28 bases separated the two germline ends. Germline CDR1 and CDR2: GTSNPN and SVGIG (reference sequence). The chain's CDR3 is CAWSVSRLRGGPVMDTQYF. CDR3 coding DNA: TGTGCCTGGAGTGTAAGCCGCCTCCGAGGGGGTCCCGTAATGGATACGCAGTATTTT. The whole variable domain, filled in from reference TRBV30 and TRBJ2-3, reads SQTIHQWPATLVQPVGSPLSLECTVEGTSNPNLYWYRQAAGRGLQLLFYSVGIGQISSEVPQNLSASRPQDRQFILSSKKLLLSDSGFYLCAWSVSRLRGGPVMDTQYFGPGTRLTVL.

The sample holds many counts of this clonotype. The rearrangement links TRBV7-8 to TRBJ2-3, with 7 bases fitting TRBD1. The CDR3 is made up of 16 amino acids. The V and J ends lost 5 bases and 6 bases, in that order; junction bases with no gene match: 14. Germline V gene lookup returns CDR1 SGHVS and CDR2 FQNEAQ. The CDR3 reads CASSKTRDSRLDTQYF. In DNA form, the CDR3 reads TGTGCCAGCAGCAAAACCCGGGACAGCCGATTGGATACGCAGTATTTT.

This clonotype was detected only a few times. A much larger clonotype is one base distant, so this may be a read error. The chain joins TRBV2 to TRBJ2-2, with D possibly matching TRBD2 (5 bases). Germline V gene lookup returns CDR1 SNHLY and CDR2 FYNNEI. CDR3 length equals 16 residues. Trimming removed 8 bases at V and 7 bases at J, with 23 bases between. The DNA of the CDR3 is TGTGCCAGCGGTGCTGATCAATCCCCGAGCGGCGGGGAGCTGTTTTTT. It translates to CASGADQSPSGGELFF.

The chain links TRBV20-1 to TRBJ2-3; D perhaps matches TRBD2 (5 bases). Deletions cut 6 bases from V and 3 bases from J, with 10 bases between. Germline V lookup: CDR1 DFQATT, CDR2 SNEGSKA (reference sequence). This CDR3 comprises 12 residues. CDR3 sequence: CSARTGTDTQYF. CDR3 in DNA: TGCAGTGCCCGGACTGGGACAGATACGCAGTATTTT.

There are many counts of this clonotype. The rearrangement links TRBV6-1 to TRBJ2-1; no firm D call. CDR1 and CDR2 (germline): MNHNS, SASEGT. The CDR3 is made up of 14 amino acids. The V gene lost 3 bases and the J gene lost 1 base, with 7 bases spanning the gap. CDR3 region: CASSDGESYNEQFF. The CDR3 nucleotides are TGTGCCAGCAGTGACGGAGAGTCCTACAATGAGCAGTTCTTC.

There are a few counts of this clonotype. CDR3 sequence reads: CASSLTGDRVDTQYF. Here the CDR3 DNA reads TGCGCCAGCAGCTTAACAGGGGATCGCGTGGATACGCAGTATTTT. The V call is TRBV5-1, the J call TRBJ2-3; TRBD1 matches 7 bases. The ends lost 2 bases at V and 6 bases at J; junction bases unmatched: 9. CDR3 length equals 15 residues. The germline gives CDR1 SGHRS, CDR2 YFSETQ.

On this clonotype: A much larger clone is a single base away; this may be a read error. This chain links TRBV20-1 with TRBJ2-7; D is tentatively TRBD1 or TRBD2 (6 bases each). Germline CDR1 is DFQATT and CDR2 is SNEGSKA (reference sequence). The CDR3 has 14 residues. In DNA form, the CDR3 reads TGCAGTGCTCCCGGTGAGGGGGGCGGCGACGAGCGGTACTTC. It yields the protein CSAPGEGGGDERYF.

On this clonotype itself: The junction differs from germline at one of its ends, possibly a read error. The chain recombines TRBV28 with TRBJ2-1, with D perhaps given as TRBD1 or TRBD2 (5 bases each). The CDR3 totals 17 residues. Germline V CDR1 and CDR2: MDHEN, SYDVKM. The DNA for the CDR3 is TGTGCCAGCAGTGGAAGGGACCGCCCGAGCTCCTACAATGAGCGGTTCTTC. It is translated as CASSGRDRPSSYNERFF.

The sample holds many counts of this clonotype. The CDR3 is CASRETGTNEKLFF. CDR3 DNA sequence: TGTGCCAGCAGGGAGACAGGTACTAATGAAAAACTGTTTTTT. The V gene is TRBV2, the J gene TRBJ1-4, with D possibly matching TRBD1 (6 bases). V was cut by 6 bases and J by 2 bases, with 10 bases left in between. The CDR3 runs to 14 residues. CDR1 is SNHLY, CDR2 FYNNEI, per germline.

This chain links TRBV20-1 with TRBJ1-5; D call uncertain. V was trimmed by 1 base and J by 1 base, leaving 8 bases between them. The germline gives CDR1 DFQATT, CDR2 SNEGSKA (reference sequence). This CDR3 is built from 14 residues. The CDR3 here is CSARGGKSNQPQHF. DNA for the CDR3: TGCAGTGCTAGAGGGGGTAAGAGCAATCAGCCCCAGCATTTT.

Comment on this clonotype: A much larger clone lies one base from this, so it may be a read error. This chain links TRBV20-1 with TRBJ2-7; D may be TRBD1 (6 bases). This CDR3 spans 14 amino acids. Germline-derived CDR1 and CDR2 are DFQATT and SNEGSKA (reference sequence). CDR3 in amino acids: CSARGPQGRAERYF. CDR3 coding DNA: TGCAGTGCTAGAGGCCCACAGGGTCGAGCCGAGCGGTACTTC.

This clonotype was detected many times. The chain joins TRBV13 to TRBJ2-1, with 9 positions matching TRBD1. J was trimmed by 7 bases and V by 6 bases; bases with no gene match: 7. The CDR3 has 14 amino acids. Germline assignment: CDR1 PRHDT and CDR2 FYEKMQ (reference sequence). The CDR3 reads CASRLRDRVNEQFF. CDR3 DNA: TGTGCCAGCAGACTCCGGGACAGGGTGAATGAGCAGTTCTTC. Full variable domain (rest looked up from reference TRBV13 and TRBJ2-1): AAGVIQSPRHLIKEKRETATLKCYPIPRHDTVYWYQQGPGQDPQFLISFYEKMQSDKGSIPDRFSAQQFSDYHSELNMSSLELGDSALYFCASRLRDRVNEQFFGPGTRLTVL.